This T cell receptor beta chain appears in the sequencing data of a study of T cells in localized non-small cell lung cancer. Germline-derived CDR1 and CDR2 are MNHNS and SASEGT. V was cut by 5 bases and J by 2 bases, with 12 bases left in between. The CDR3 sequence is 14 residues long. The study, taken as a whole, reports: When the top 100 tumor clones were examined, a median approximately 57 of them also appeared in the adjacent lung, which was paired and uninvolved. Blood T cell density predicted longer survival; adjacent-lung clonality, shorter. Uninvolved nearby lung showed the greatest T cell clonality, exceeding that found in tumor.

On this clone itself: Its antigen is currently unknown.

The data were produced by immunoSEQ multiplex PCR, yet TCRdb's version contains in-frame clones alone and is incomplete. The table lists over 65,000 clones, roughly 80% of them singletons. The receptor's source is a female donor aged 60 or older with stage I lung adenocarcinoma. This sequence joins TRBV6-1 and TRBJ2-5, with D perhaps TRBD2 (5 bases). Sample: peripheral blood, taken before any cancer treatment. The CDR3 is CASSPIGIQETQYF. The CDR3 DNA reads TGTGCCAGCAGTCCCATCGGGATTCAAGAGACCCAGTACTTC.